These 20 T cell receptor beta chains were all obtained from the same sample, sequenced in a study of blood T cell repertoires in COVID-19. Assay: immunoSEQ multiplex PCR; the TCRdb copy retains only in-frame clones and omits some. The repertoire holds almost 65,000 clones, with approximately 85% as singletons. Sample: peripheral blood. The receptors derive from a woman aged 60-75 years with COVID-19, enrolled during active disease.

V is TRBV11-3 and J is TRBJ2-7; D perhaps matches TRBD1 (5 bases). The CDR3 is made up of 16 amino acids. CDR1 and CDR2 from the germline V gene are SGHNT and YENEEA. Trimming pared 3 bases from V and 6 bases from J, leaving 21 bases between. This CDR3 is CASSLVFATDPREQYF. In nucleotides, the CDR3 is TGTGCCAGCAGCTTGGTTTTCGCGACAGACCCCCGCGAGCAGTACTTC.

For the CDR3, the DNA is TGCGCCAGCAGCCTGGACAGTAGCAATCAGCCCCAGCATTTT. The encoded protein is CASSLDSSNQPQHF. The chain has TRBV4-3 and TRBJ1-5; D might be TRBD1 (6 bases). The CDR3 loop spans 14 amino acids. Germline loops: CDR1 LGHNA, CDR2 YSLEER. Deletions cut 4 bases from V and 0 bases from J, with 7 bases between.

The rearrangement uses TRBV6-5 and TRBJ2-7; the D gene is possibly TRBD2 (6 bases). Trimming shortened V by 2 bases and J by 1 base, and 15 bases separated the two germline ends. Germline V CDR1 and CDR2: MNHEY, SVGAGI. This CDR3 is 16 amino acids long. The CDR3 region has the DNA TGTGCCAGCAGTTACCGACCGGGACTCCCATCCTACGAGCAGTACTTC. Its protein is CASSYRPGLPSYEQYF.

The J gene is TRBJ2-1, the V gene TRBV7-9; no reliable D call. Germline V lookup: CDR1 SEHNR, CDR2 FQNEAQ (reference sequence). Trimming stripped 1 base from V and 10 bases from J, with 14 bases between. CDR3 length: 14 amino acids. The chain's CDR3 is CASSLGSGPWEQFF. CDR3 in DNA: TGTGCCAGCAGCTTAGGGTCAGGCCCCTGGGAGCAGTTCTTC. Drawing the rest from reference TRBV7-9 and TRBJ2-1, the complete variable domain is DTGVSQNPRHKITKRGQNVTFRCDPISEHNRLYWYRQTLGQGPEFLTYFQNEAQLEKSRLLSDRFSAERPKGSFSTLEIQRTEQGDSAMYLCASSLGSGPWEQFFGPGTRLTVL.

V is TRBV2 and J is TRBJ2-3; 11 positions match TRBD2. The CDR3 loop spans 15 amino acids. Germline V gene data show CDR1 as SNHLY and CDR2 as FYNNEI. Trimming cost V 8 bases and J 3 bases; bases outside gene matches: 7. The CDR3 region has the DNA TGTGCCAGCCTTCAACTAGCGGGGGATACAGATACGCAGTATTTT. This codes for CASLQLAGDTDTQYF. Combining the CDR3 with reference TRBV2 and TRBJ2-3 gives the whole variable domain EPEVTQTPSHQVTQMGQEVILRCVPISNHLYFYWYRQILGQKVEFLVSFYNNEISEKSEIFDDQFSVERPDGSNFTLKIRSTKLEDSAMYFCASLQLAGDTDTQYFGPGTRLTVL.

The chain employs TRBV5-6 and TRBJ1-2; 7 nucleotides agree with TRBD1. The V gene end was trimmed by 10 bases and the J gene end by 5 bases; junction bases not matched to a gene: 20. Germline CDR1 SGHDT, CDR2 YYEEEE. The CDR3 has 16 residues. The CDR3 DNA reads as TGTGCCGCCACCGACAGCAAACAGGGGAGCTATTATGGCTACACCTTC. It yields the protein CAATDSKQGSYYGYTF.

This chain uses TRBV19 with TRBJ1-5, with D unresolved. Per germline, CDR1 LNHDA and CDR2 SQIVND (reference sequence). Deletions cut 6 bases from V and 6 bases from J, with 21 bases between. The CDR3 consists of 16 residues. DNA for the CDR3: TGTGCCAGTAGGAGAATGTCGGGGTTCGTAGGTCAGCCCCAGCATTTT. It translates to CASRRMSGFVGQPQHF.

The table lists this clone with a few counts. V gene TRBV28 combines with J gene TRBJ1-2; 8 bases are a match to TRBD1. Germline V lookup: CDR1 MDHEN, CDR2 SYDVKM. V trimming: 6 bases; J trimming: 10 bases; junction bases outside the gene matches: 7. The CDR3 is 12 amino acids. The CDR3 reads CASRYGQGFYTF. CDR3 nucleotides: TGTGCCAGCAGATATGGACAGGGATTCTACACCTTC.

The V gene is TRBV5-4, the J gene TRBJ1-2; D uncertain. Germline V gene sequence: CDR1 SGHNT, CDR2 YYREEE (reference sequence). V gave up 2 bases and J gave up 8 bases, with 13 bases separating them. This CDR3 has 13 residues. Written as DNA, the CDR3 is TGTGCCAGCAGCTTTCACCGGAGAGGGGGCTACACCTTC. It encodes CASSFHRRGGYTF.

This clone was picked up one time. The rearrangement uses TRBV10-3 and TRBJ2-5; maybe TRBD2 (6 bases). CDR3 length: 15 amino acids. The ends were cut back, 3 bases at V and 1 base at J, with 12 bases in the middle. Germline CDR1 is ENHRY and CDR2 is SYGVKD. The CDR3 sequence: CAISDLGGVQETQYF. CDR3 nucleotides: TGTGCCATCAGTGACCTGGGCGGGGTCCAAGAGACCCAGTACTTC.

The gene calls are TRBV2 and TRBJ1-1; D remains ambiguous. Trimming removed 6 bases at V and 4 bases at J, with 15 bases between. Germline CDR1 and CDR2: SNHLY and FYNNEI. The CDR3 length is 14 residues. The CDR3 nucleotides read TGTGCCAGCAGGGAGGGATTATCGAGCACTGAAGCTTTCTTT. As protein: CASREGLSSTEAFF.

The chain carries TRBV6-2 or TRBV6-3 and TRBJ2-7, with 12 bases matching TRBD2. With V trimmed by 0 bases and J by 5 bases, 5 bases remained unmatched. The germline V gene encodes CDR1 MNHEY and CDR2 SVGEGT. The CDR3 is 16 residues long. The DNA for the CDR3 is TGTGCCAGCAGTTACTCTCTAGCGGGAGGGCTGGACGAGCAGTACTTC. Translation gives CASSYSLAGGLDEQYF.

The rearrangement joins TRBV7-2 to TRBJ1-2; D gene uncertain. CDR1 SGHTA and CDR2 FQGNSA come from the germline V gene. The V end lost 0 bases, the J end lost 5 bases, and 4 bases lay between the germline ends. This CDR3 has 12 residues. CDR3 nucleotides: TGTGCCAGCAGCTTAGCTCTGTATGGCTACACCTTC. Protein product: CASSLALYGYTF.

The gene calls are TRBV7-2 and TRBJ1-2; D gene ambiguous. V lost 1 base to trimming and J lost 4 bases, with 10 bases between them. The CDR3 totals 14 residues. Germline V gives CDR1 SGHTA, CDR2 FQGNSA. CDR3 coding DNA: TGTGCCAGCAGCTTAGGGTACAGTGGCTATGGCTACACCTTC. It translates to CASSLGYSGYGYTF.

This clone has more than one count but fewer than ten. The chain couples TRBV24-1 to TRBJ1-3; 9 nucleotides align to TRBD1. V dropped 3 bases and J dropped 0; count of bases not matched to a gene: 8. This CDR3 is built from 18 residues. Germline CDR1 reads KGHDR; CDR2 reads SFDVKD. CDR3: CATSDPDYRGHSGNTIYF. In DNA, the CDR3 is TGTGCCACCAGTGATCCAGACTACAGGGGGCACTCTGGAAACACCATATATTTT.

V and J are TRBV3-1 (or the pseudogene TRBV3-2) and TRBJ2-3; TRBD2 matches at 10 bases. With 3 bases clipped from V and 4 bases from J, the junction kept 7 bases outside the gene matches. CDR1 and CDR2 from the germline V gene are LGHDT and YNNKEL (reference sequence). The CDR3 length is 16 residues. The CDR3 region is CASSHTGTSDPDTQYF. The CDR3 region has the DNA TGTGCCAGCAGCCACACCGGGACTAGCGATCCAGATACGCAGTATTTT.

The V gene is TRBV6-6, the J gene TRBJ1-1; D is undetermined. The germline V gene encodes CDR1 MNHNY and CDR2 SVGAGI (reference sequence). The V end was cut by 6 bases, the J end by 1 base, with 12 bases between. The CDR3 runs to 14 residues. The CDR3 spells CASSRPTANTEAFF. CDR3 bases: TGTGCCAGCAGCCGTCCAACAGCGAACACTGAAGCTTTCTTT.

The chain recombines TRBV4-3 with TRBJ1-6; unclear D gene. The CDR3 has 14 residues. Germline lookup yields CDR1 LGHNA and CDR2 YSLEER. With 3 bases removed from V and 1 base from J, the gap between germline ends came to 4 bases. The CDR3 region has the DNA TGCGCCAGCAGCCACGGGTCCTATAATTCACCCCTCCACTTT. Residues: CASSHGSYNSPLHF.

The chain employs TRBV29-1 and TRBJ2-3, with 7 bases matching TRBD1. The germline V gene encodes CDR1 SQVTM and CDR2 ANQGSEA. The length of the CDR3 is 12 residues. Unmatched junction bases numbered 0, after V lost 3 bases and J lost 3 bases. The CDR3 reads CSVEGQTDTQYF. The CDR3 DNA sequence: TGCAGCGTTGAGGGACAGACAGATACGCAGTATTTT.

The chain couples TRBV11-2 to TRBJ1-5, with D uncertain. V was trimmed by 1 base and J by 4 bases, leaving 8 bases between them. This CDR3 has 14 amino acids. Looked up from germline, CDR1 is SGHAT and CDR2 is FQNNGV. The CDR3 loop reads CASSLGHGNQPQHF. The CDR3 DNA sequence: TGTGCCAGCAGCTTAGGACACGGAAATCAGCCCCAGCATTTT.